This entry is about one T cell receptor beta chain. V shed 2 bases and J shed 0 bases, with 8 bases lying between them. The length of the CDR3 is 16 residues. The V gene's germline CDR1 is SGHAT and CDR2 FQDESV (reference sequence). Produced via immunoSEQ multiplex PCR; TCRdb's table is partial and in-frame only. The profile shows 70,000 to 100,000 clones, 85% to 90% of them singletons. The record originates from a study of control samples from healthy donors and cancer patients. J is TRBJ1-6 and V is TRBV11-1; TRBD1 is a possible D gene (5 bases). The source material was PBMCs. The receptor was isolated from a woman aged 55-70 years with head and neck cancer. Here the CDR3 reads CASSLSGASYNSPLHF. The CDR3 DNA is TGTGCCAGCAGCTTATCCGGGGCCTCCTATAATTCACCCCTCCACTTT.